This TCR beta chain came from a study of beta chain features in type 1 diabetes. Expressed TCRB transcripts were sequenced, since all the RNA that had been isolated was reverse transcribed. About 3.7 million reads on average were seen across naive, central memory and regulatory T cell samples. Clones were read by immunoSEQ multiplex PCR, and TCRdb kept only the in-frame ones, dropping some. Among roughly 610,000 clones listed, less than 20% were seen once. Study-level points and caveats: All four CD4+ subsets of Type 1 diabetes patients contained TCRB CDR3s that were moderately but significantly shorter. In type 1 diabetes patients, VDJ junctions had fewer insertions; deletions at these junctions were more frequent.

The CDR3 length is 14 residues. Germline CDR1 reads SGDLS; CDR2 reads YYNGEE. V was clipped by 4 bases and J by 7 bases, with 18 bases between them. Of note for this clone: Its antigen is unidentified.

Sequences were obtained from naive CD4+ T cells from blood. The clonotype was recovered from a young man in good health. The chain joins TRBV9 to TRBJ2-7, with D perhaps being TRBD1 or TRBD2 (5 bases each). CDR3 in amino acids: CASSPGPPGLEQYF. In nucleotides, the CDR3 is TGTGCCAGCAGCCCAGGACCTCCGGGGCTGGAGCAGTACTTC.